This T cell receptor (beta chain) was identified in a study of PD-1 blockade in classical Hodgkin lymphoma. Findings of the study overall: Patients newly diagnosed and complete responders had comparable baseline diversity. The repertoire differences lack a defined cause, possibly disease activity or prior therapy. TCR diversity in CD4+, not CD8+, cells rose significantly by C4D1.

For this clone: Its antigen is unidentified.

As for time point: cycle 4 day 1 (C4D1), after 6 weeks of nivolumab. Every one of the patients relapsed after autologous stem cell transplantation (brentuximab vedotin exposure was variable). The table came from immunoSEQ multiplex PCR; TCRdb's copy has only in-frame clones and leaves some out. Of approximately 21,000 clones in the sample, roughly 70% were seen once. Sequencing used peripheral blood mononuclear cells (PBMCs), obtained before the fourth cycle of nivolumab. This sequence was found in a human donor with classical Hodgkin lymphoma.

CDR3 region: CASRPTPGENYEQYF. CDR3 nucleotide sequence: TGTGCCAGCAGACCCACTCCCGGGGAGAACTACGAGCAGTACTTC. The chain couples TRBV6-5 to TRBJ2-7, with a possible D match to TRBD2 (5 bases). The V end was cut by 6 bases, the J end by 3 bases, with 18 bases between. Germline values: CDR1 MNHEY, CDR2 SVGAGI. The CDR3 is 15 residues long.